This T cell receptor beta chain appears in the sequencing data of a study of radiation and T cells in renal cell carcinoma. Germline V lookup: CDR1 SGHDT, CDR2 YYEEEE. This CDR3 has 15 amino acids. With 7 bases clipped from V and 6 bases from J, the junction kept 9 bases outside the gene matches. Profiled with immunoSEQ multiplex PCR; TCRdb holds only in-frame clones, not every one. The repertoire holds 110,000 to 150,000 clones, with approximately 87% as singletons. Comments on this clone: Additional DNA sequences in this sample encode the identical CDR3.

Described time point: baseline pretreatment blood. The treatment: 15 Gy SBRT to primary tumor, nephrectomy 4 weeks later. Radiation-treated patients gave blood at baseline, week 2 and week 4. The sample was blood, taken from a patient whose treatment included radiotherapy and nephrectomy. The V call is TRBV5-6, the J call TRBJ1-6, with TRBD1 identical over 8 bases. This clonotype originated in a woman in her 50s with renal cell carcinoma. CDR3 DNA: TGTGCCAGCGATGGGACAGGCTTTTCTAATTCACCCCTCCACTTT. Translating gives CASDGTGFSNSPLHF.